The sequence of this TCR beta chain was determined in a study of cytomegalovirus exposure and HLA in healthy donors. With 60 Vbeta and 13 Jbeta primers, the PCR was carried out. Here immunoSEQ multiplex PCR was the method, and the copy in TCRdb shows in-frame clones only, minus some. The sample lists about 140,000 clones, 60% to 80% occurring once. The V gene lost 0 bases and the J gene lost 1 base, with 3 bases spanning the gap. Germline V gene sequence: CDR1 MNHNY, CDR2 SVGAGI (reference sequence). This CDR3 contains 13 residues. As concerns this clone: The same CDR3 also results from other DNA sequences found in this sample.

The sequenced sample consisted of PBMCs. The chain uses TRBV6-6 and TRBJ1-1, with no clear D. The sequence came from a male donor in good health and CMV-seronegative. This chain's CDR3 is CASSYSRNTEAFF. As DNA, the CDR3 is TGTGCCAGCAGTTACTCGAGGAACACTGAAGCTTTCTTT.